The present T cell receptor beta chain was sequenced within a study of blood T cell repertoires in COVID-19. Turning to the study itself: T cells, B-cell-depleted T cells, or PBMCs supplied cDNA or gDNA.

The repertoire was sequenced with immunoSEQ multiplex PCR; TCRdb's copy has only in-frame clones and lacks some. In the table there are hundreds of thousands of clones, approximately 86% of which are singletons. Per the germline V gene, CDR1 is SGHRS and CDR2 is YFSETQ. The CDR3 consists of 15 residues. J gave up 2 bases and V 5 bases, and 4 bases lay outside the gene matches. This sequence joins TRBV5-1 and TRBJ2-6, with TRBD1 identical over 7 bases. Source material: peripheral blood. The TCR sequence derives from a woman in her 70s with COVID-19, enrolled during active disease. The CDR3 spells CASSTGVAGANVLTF. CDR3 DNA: TGCGCCAGCAGTACAGGGGTCGCTGGGGCCAACGTCCTGACTTTC.